The following is a T cell receptor (beta chain) sequence with its context. The data stem from a study of blood T cell repertoires in COVID-19. Background on the study: The United States, Italy and Spain were the sources of the acute and convalescent COVID-19 samples. Nucleic acid was either cDNA or gDNA, and it came from T cells, B-cell-depleted T cells, or PBMCs.

CDR3 length: 13 residues. CDR1 SGHTA and CDR2 FQGNSA come from the germline V gene. V gave up 2 bases and J gave up 3 bases, with 7 bases separating them. Per the original methods: From reference gene primer amplification, estimates of nucleated cell counts were derived. Repertoires were generated with immunoSEQ multiplex PCR, while TCRdb's copy carries only in-frame clones and drops some. V and J calls and clone size are as listed in that table; D and trimming were resolved from the DNA. Counted here are about 250,000 clones, 88% occurring once; the ten biggest clones make up approximately 1.3%. The receptor was derived from an elderly man with acute or convalescent COVID-19. The V and J genes are TRBV7-2 and TRBJ1-2; a weak D match, TRBD1 (6 bases). The source material was peripheral blood. The CDR3 here is CASSLNRDYGYTF. The CDR3 region has the DNA TGTGCCAGCAGCTTAAACAGGGACTATGGCTACACCTTC. Based on the CDR3 plus reference TRBV7-2 and TRBJ1-2, the full variable domain is GAGVSQSPSNKVTEKGKDVELRCDPISGHTALYWYRQSLGQGLEFLIYFQGNSAPDKSGLPSDRFSAERTGGSVSTLTIQRTQQEDSAVYLCASSLNRDYGYTFGSGTRLTVV.